This T cell receptor beta chain was sequenced in a study of cytomegalovirus exposure and HLA in healthy donors. Trimming shortened V by 1 base and J by 5 bases, and 11 bases separated the two germline ends. The CDR3 has 15 residues. Germline V gives CDR1 LNHNV, CDR2 YYDKDF (reference sequence). Vbeta (60) and Jbeta (13) primers were used in the PCR. The method was immunoSEQ multiplex PCR; TCRdb's version includes in-frame clones alone and lacks a portion of them. The sample has roughly 97,000 clones, around 82% seen once. The origin of this receptor is a man aged 40-49 years in good health and CMV-seropositive. This sequence joins TRBV15 and TRBJ2-2; D is unclear. Sequencing was done on a sample of PBMCs. The CDR3 spells CATSRGLPRTGELFF. The DNA of the CDR3 is TGTGCCACCAGCAGAGGACTCCCGAGGACCGGGGAGCTGTTTTTT.